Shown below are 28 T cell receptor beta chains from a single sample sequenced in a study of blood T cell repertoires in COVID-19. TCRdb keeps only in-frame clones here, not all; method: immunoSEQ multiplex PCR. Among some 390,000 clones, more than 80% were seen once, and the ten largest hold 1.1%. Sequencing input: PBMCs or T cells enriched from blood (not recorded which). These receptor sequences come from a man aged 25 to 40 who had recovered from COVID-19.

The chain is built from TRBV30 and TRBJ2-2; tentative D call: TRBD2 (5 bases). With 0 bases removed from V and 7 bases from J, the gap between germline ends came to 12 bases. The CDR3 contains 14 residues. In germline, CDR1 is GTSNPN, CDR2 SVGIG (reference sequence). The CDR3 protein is CAWSVRRSGGELFF. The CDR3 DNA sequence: TGTGCCTGGAGTGTACGGCGGAGCGGCGGGGAGCTGTTTTTT. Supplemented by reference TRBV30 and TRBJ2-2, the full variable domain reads SQTIHQWPATLVQPVGSPLSLECTVEGTSNPNLYWYRQAAGRGLQLLFYSVGIGQISSEVPQNLSASRPQDRQFILSSKKLLLSDSGFYLCAWSVRRSGGELFFGEGSRLTVL.

The CDR3 protein is CASSLAGDTGELFF. The DNA for the CDR3 is TGTGCCAGCAGCCTCGCCGGAGACACCGGGGAGCTGTTTTTT. The rearrangement links TRBV7-9 to TRBJ2-2; D not resolved. This CDR3 is 14 amino acids long. Germline CDR1 is SEHNR and CDR2 is FQNEAQ (reference sequence). Trimming removed 5 bases from V and 3 bases from J, with 10 bases in between.

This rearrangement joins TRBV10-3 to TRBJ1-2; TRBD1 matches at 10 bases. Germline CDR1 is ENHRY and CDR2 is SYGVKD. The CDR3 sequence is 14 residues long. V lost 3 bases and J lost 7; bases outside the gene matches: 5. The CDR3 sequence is CAISDGTGAVGYTF. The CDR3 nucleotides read TGTGCCATCAGTGACGGGACAGGGGCGGTTGGCTACACCTTC.

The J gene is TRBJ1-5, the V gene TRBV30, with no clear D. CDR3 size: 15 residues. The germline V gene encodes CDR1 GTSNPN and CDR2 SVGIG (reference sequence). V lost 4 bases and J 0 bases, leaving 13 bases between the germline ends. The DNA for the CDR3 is TGTGCCTGGAATCACGGACTAAATAGCAATCAGCCCCAGCATTTT. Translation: CAWNHGLNSNQPQHF.

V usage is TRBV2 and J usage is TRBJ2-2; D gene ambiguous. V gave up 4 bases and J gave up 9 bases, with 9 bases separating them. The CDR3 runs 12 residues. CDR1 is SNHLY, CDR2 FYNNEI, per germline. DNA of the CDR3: TGTGCCAGCAGTGGGAGCCTGCGGGAGCTGTTTTTT. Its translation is CASSGSLRELFF.

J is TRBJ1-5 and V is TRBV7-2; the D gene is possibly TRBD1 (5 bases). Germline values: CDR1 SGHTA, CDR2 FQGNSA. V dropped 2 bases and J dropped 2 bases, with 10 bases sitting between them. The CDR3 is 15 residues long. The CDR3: CASSLWGDGNQPQHF. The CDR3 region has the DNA TGTGCCAGCAGCTTATGGGGGGATGGCAATCAGCCCCAGCATTTT.

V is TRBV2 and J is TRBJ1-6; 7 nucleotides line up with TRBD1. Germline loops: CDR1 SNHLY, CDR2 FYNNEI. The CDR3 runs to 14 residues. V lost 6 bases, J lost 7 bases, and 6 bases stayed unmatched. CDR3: CASSQGQANSPLHF. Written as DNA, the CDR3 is TGTGCCAGCAGCCAAGGACAGGCCAATTCACCCCTCCACTTT.

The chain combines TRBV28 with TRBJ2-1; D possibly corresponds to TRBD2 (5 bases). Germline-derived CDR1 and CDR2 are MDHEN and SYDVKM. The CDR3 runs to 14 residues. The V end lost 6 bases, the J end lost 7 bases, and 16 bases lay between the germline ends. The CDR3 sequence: CASSKTTGLNEQFF. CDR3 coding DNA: TGTGCCAGCAGCAAAACAACGGGGTTGAATGAGCAGTTCTTC.

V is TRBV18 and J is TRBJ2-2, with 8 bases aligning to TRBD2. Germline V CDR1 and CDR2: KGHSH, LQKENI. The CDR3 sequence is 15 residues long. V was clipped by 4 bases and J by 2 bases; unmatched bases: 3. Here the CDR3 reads CASSRSGANTGELFF. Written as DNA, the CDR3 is TGTGCCAGCTCACGTAGCGGGGCAAACACCGGGGAGCTGTTTTTT.

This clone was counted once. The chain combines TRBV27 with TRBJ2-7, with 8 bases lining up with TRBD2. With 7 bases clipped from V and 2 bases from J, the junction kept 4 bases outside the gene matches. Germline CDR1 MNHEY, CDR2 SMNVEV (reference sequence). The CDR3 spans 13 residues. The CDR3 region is CASIGGGPYEQYF. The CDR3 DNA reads TGTGCCAGCATCGGCGGGGGGCCCTACGAGCAGTACTTC.

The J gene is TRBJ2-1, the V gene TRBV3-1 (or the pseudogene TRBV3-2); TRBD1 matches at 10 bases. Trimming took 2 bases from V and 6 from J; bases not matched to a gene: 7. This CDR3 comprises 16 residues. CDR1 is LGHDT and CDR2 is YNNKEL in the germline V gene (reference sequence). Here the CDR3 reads CASSQPPGQGSNEQFF. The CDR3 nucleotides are TGTGCCAGCAGCCAACCGCCGGGACAGGGGAGCAATGAGCAGTTCTTC.

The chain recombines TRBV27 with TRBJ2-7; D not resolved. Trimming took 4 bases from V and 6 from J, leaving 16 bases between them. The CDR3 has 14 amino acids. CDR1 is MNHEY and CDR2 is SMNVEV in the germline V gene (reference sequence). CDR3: CASSSYSSLGEQYF. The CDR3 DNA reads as TGTGCCAGCAGTTCCTACAGCTCCTTAGGCGAGCAGTACTTC.

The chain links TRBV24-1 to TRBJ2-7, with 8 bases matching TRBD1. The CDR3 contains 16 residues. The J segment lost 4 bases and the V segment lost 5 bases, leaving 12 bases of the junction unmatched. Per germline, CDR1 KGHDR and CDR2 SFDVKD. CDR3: CATSGSGTGEGYEQYF. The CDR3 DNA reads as TGTGCCACCAGTGGGTCCGGGACAGGAGAGGGTTACGAGCAGTACTTC.

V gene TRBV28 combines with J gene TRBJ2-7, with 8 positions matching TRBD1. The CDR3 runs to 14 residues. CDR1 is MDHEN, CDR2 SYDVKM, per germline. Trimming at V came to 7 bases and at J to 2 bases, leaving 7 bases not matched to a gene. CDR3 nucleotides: TGTGCCAGCAACCCGGGACAGGTTACCTACGAGCAGTACTTC. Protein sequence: CASNPGQVTYEQYF. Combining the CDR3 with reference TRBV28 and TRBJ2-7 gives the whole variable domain DVKVTQSSRYLVKRTGEKVFLECVQDMDHENMFWYRQDPGLGLRLIYFSYDVKMKEKGDIPEGYSVSREKKERFSLILESASTNQTSMYLCASNPGQVTYEQYFGPGTRLTVT.

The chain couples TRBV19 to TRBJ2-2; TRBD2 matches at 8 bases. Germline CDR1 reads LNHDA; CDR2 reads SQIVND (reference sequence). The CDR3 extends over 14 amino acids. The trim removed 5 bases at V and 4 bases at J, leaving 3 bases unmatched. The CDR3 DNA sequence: TGTGCCAGTAGTCCCGGGAGGGTCACCGGGGAGCTGTTTTTT. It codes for CASSPGRVTGELFF.

In nucleotides, the CDR3 is TGTGCCAGCAGCCAAGACCGGACAGGGGGCTCTGGGGCCAACGTCCTGACTTTC. This sequence encodes CASSQDRTGGSGANVLTF. The rearrangement links TRBV3-1 (or the pseudogene TRBV3-2) to TRBJ2-6, with TRBD1 matching over 10 bases. From germline, CDR1 is LGHDT and CDR2 YNNKEL (reference sequence). CDR3 length: 18 residues. V trimming: 0 bases; J trimming: 0 bases; junction bases outside the gene matches: 2.

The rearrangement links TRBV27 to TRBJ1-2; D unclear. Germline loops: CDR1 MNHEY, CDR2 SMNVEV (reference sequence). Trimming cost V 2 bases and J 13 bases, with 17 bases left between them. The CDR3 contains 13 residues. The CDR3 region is CASSLGPQALFTF. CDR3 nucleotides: TGTGCCAGCAGTTTAGGTCCCCAGGCTCTCTTCACCTTC.

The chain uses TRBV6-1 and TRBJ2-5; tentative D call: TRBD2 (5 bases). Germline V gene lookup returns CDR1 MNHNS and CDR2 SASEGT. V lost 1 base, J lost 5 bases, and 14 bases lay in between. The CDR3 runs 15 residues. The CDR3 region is CASSEVSGGRETQYF. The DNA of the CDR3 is TGTGCCAGCAGTGAAGTCTCAGGAGGACGGGAGACCCAGTACTTC.

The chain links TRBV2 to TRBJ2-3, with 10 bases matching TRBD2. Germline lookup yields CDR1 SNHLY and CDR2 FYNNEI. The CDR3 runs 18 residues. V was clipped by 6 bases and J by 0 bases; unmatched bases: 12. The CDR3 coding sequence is TGTGCCAGCAGCCCCAGGCCGACTAGCGGGCTTAGCACAGATACGCAGTATTTT. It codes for CASSPRPTSGLSTDTQYF.

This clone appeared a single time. The CDR3 is CASSLTSGSEQYF. For the CDR3, the DNA is TGTGCCAGCAGTCTGACTAGCGGGAGCGAGCAGTACTTC. The chain is built from TRBV12-3 or TRBV12-4 and TRBJ2-7; TRBD2 matches at 12 bases. The CDR3 has 13 residues. With 5 bases clipped from V and 6 bases from J, the junction kept 2 bases outside the gene matches.

Here the CDR3 DNA reads TGTGCCAGCAGAGCGGGTAGCAATCAGCCCCAGCATTTT. Protein product: CASRAGSNQPQHF. V usage is TRBV6-5 and J usage is TRBJ1-5; no reliable D call. Trimming pared 6 bases from V and 0 bases from J, leaving 6 bases between. The CDR3 extends over 13 amino acids. Germline-derived CDR1 and CDR2 are MNHEY and SVGAGI.

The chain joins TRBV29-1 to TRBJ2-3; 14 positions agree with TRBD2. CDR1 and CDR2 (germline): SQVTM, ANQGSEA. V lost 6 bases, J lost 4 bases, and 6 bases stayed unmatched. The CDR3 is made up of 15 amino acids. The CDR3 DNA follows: TGCAGCGTGGACGGGACTAGCGGGAGTCCAGATACGCAGTATTTT. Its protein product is CSVDGTSGSPDTQYF.

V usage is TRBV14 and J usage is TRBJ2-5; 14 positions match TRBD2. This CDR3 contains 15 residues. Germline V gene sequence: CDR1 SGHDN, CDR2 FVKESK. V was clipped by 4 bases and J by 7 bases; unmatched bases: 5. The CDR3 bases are TGTGCCAGCAGCCTCCCCGGGACTAGCGGGGGGACCCAGTACTTC. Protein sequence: CASSLPGTSGGTQYF. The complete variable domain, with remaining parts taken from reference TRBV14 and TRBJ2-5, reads EAGVTQFPSHSVIEKGQTVTLRCDPISGHDNLYWYRRVMGKEIKFLLHFVKESKQDESGMPNNRFLAERTGGTYSTLKVQPAELEDSGVYFCASSLPGTSGGTQYFGPGTRLLVL.

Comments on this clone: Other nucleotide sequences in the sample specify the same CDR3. This chain's CDR3 is CAWKGGGNQPQHF. CDR3 bases: TGTGCCTGGAAAGGAGGGGGCAATCAGCCCCAGCATTTT. The chain uses TRBV30 and TRBJ1-5; a possible D gene is TRBD1 (5 bases). This CDR3 region has 13 residues. The germline CDR1 and CDR2 sequences are GTSNPN and SVGIG (reference sequence). V was trimmed by 4 bases and J by 2 bases, leaving 9 bases between them.

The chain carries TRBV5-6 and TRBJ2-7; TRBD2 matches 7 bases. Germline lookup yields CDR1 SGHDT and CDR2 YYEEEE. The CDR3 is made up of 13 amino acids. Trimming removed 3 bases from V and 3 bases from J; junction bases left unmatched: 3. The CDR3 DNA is TGTGCCAGCAGCTCAGCGGGAATCTACGAGCAGTACTTC. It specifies CASSSAGIYEQYF.

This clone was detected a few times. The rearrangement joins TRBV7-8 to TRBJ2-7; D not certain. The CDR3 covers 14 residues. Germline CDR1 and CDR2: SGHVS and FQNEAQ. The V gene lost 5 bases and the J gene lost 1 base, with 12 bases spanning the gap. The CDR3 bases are TGTGCCAGCAGCGTAAAAATGCGGTCCTACGAGCAGTACTTC. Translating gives CASSVKMRSYEQYF. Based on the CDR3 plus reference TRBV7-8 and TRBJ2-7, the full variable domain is GAGVSQSPRYKVAKRGQDVALRCDPISGHVSLFWYQQALGQGPEFLTYFQNEAQLDKSGLPSDRFFAERPEGSVSTLKIQRTQQEDSAVYLCASSVKMRSYEQYFGPGTRLTVT.

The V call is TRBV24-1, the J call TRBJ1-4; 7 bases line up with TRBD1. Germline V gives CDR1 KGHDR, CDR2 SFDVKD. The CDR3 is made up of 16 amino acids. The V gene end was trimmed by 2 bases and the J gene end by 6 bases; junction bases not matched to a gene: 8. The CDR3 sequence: CATSDSTGTDYEKLFF. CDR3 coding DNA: TGTGCCACCAGTGATTCAACCGGGACAGACTATGAAAAACTGTTTTTT.

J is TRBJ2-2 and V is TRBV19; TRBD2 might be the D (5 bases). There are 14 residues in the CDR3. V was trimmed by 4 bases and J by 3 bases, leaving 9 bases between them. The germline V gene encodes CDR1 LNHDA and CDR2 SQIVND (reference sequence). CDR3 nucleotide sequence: TGTGCCAGTAGTAGAGGGCCTGACACCGGGGAGCTGTTTTTT. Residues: CASSRGPDTGELFF.